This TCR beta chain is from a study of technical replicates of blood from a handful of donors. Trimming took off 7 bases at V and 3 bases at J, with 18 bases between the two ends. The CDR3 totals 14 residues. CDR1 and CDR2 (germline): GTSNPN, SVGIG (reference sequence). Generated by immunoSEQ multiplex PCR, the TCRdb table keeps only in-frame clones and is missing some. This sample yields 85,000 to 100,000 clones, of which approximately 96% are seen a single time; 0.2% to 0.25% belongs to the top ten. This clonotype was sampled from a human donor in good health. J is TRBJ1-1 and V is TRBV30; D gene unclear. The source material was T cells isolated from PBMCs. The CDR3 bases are TGTGCCTCATGGCGGGTTTTGGATTACACTGAAGCTTTCTTT. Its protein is CASWRVLDYTEAFF.